Included here is one T cell receptor beta chain sequence, with context. Its target is not known. One junction end disagrees with the germline gene, perhaps due to a read error. This record belongs to a study of blood T cells in healthy people across ages. Germline CDR1 is SGHAT and CDR2 is FQNNGV. This CDR3 is 17 amino acids long. Study-level findings and limits: Older individuals had lower TCR beta diversity per million T cells (the decline was roughly linear).

It was with a sample-barcoded 5' primer and a J-beta primer mix that a second PCR of roughly 7 to 12 cycles was run. TCRdb re-analysed the 5' RACE reads in MiXCR, keeping a single row per CDR3 protein. The sample yields more than 650,000 distinct CDR3 sequences, 22% seen once. The sequencing sample was made of blood. The rearrangement links TRBV11-2 to TRBJ2-2; TRBD2 matches at 7 bases. This clonotype was sampled from a man between 65 and 85 years old in good health. CDR3 nucleotides: TGTGCCGGCAGCTTAGAGGCGGGGACTAAGAGGGCCGGGGAGCTGTTTTTT. Translating it yields CAGSLEAGTKRAGELFF.